The 27 T cell receptor beta chains in this list originate from one sample, sequenced in a study of post-analysis software for immune sequencing data. Overall study results and limits: With TRBV5-6, TRBV5-1 and TRBV20-1 included, roughly five TRBV segments were more frequent in patients than in controls.

cDNA libraries for TCR beta contained unique molecular identifiers. MiXCR, applied by TCRdb to the PCR reads, yields one record per CDR3 protein. The repertoire holds about 540,000 distinct CDR3 sequences, with 30% to 40% as singletons. Antigen specificity for these receptors is unknown. What was sequenced was blood. Every receptor here comes from a girl under 18 with multiple sclerosis.

This clonotype was seen more than once but under ten times. V gene TRBV7-2 combines with J gene TRBJ2-3, with D tentatively TRBD1 (6 bases). Germline V gives CDR1 SGHTA, CDR2 FQGNSA. Trimming cost V 9 bases and J 4 bases, with 14 bases left between them. This CDR3 contains 13 residues. Here the CDR3 DNA reads TGTGCCAGACAGGGCTTTCGGGCAGATACGCAGTATTTT. Its translation: CARQGFRADTQYF. The entire variable domain, with the rest obtained from reference TRBV7-2 and TRBJ2-3, is as follows: GAGVSQSPSNKVTEKGKDVELRCDPISGHTALYWYRQSLGQGLEFLIYFQGNSAPDKSGLPSDRFSAERTGGSVSTLTIQRTQQEDSAVYLCARQGFRADTQYFGPGTRLTVL.

Details on this clonotype: One junction end disagrees with the germline gene, perhaps due to a read error. The chain employs TRBV7-9 and TRBJ1-1, with D perhaps matching TRBD1 (6 bases). Germline V gene sequence: CDR1 SEHNR, CDR2 FQNEAQ (reference sequence). This CDR3 region has 14 residues. The CDR3 loop is CASSLRPGDTETFF. The CDR3 DNA is TGTGCCAGCAGCTTACGTCCGGGGGACACTGAAACTTTCTTT.

This clonotype was seen ten or more times. The genes are TRBV6-5 and TRBJ2-5; the D gene is possibly TRBD1 (6 bases). V dropped 6 bases and J dropped 1 base, with 12 bases sitting between them. The CDR3 is 14 amino acids. CDR1 MNHEY and CDR2 SVGAGI come from the germline V gene. For the CDR3, the DNA is TGTGCCAGCAGCTACCGACAGGCCCAAGAGACCCAGTACTTC. It specifies CASSYRQAQETQYF.

This chain uses TRBV5-1 with TRBJ2-1; weak D call: TRBD2 (6 bases). CDR1 and CDR2 from the germline V gene are SGHRS and YFSETQ. V was clipped by 0 bases and J by 4 bases, with 8 bases between them. The CDR3 sequence is 14 residues long. CDR3 residues: CASSLGLEYNEQFF. Here the CDR3 DNA reads TGCGCCAGCAGCTTGGGACTAGAATACAATGAGCAGTTCTTC.

Details on this clonotype: Compared with germline, one end of the junction differs, possibly owing to a read error. This rearrangement joins TRBV12-3 or TRBV12-4 to TRBJ1-2; D unresolved. The CDR3 runs to 15 residues. The CDR3 sequence is CASSPTVGVNYGHTF. In nucleotides, the CDR3 is TGTGCCAGCAGTCCTACGGTGGGTGTTAACTATGGCCACACCTTC.

The chain employs TRBV10-3 and TRBJ2-3, with 9 bases aligning to TRBD2. V lost 0 bases and J lost 5; bases outside the gene matches: 3. CDR3 size: 15 residues. The germline CDR1 and CDR2 sequences are ENHRY and SYGVKD. CDR3 sequence reads: CAISESASGEDTQYF. The CDR3 nucleotides are TGTGCCATCAGTGAGTCCGCTAGCGGGGAAGATACGCAGTATTTT.

The J gene is TRBJ1-1, the V gene TRBV2; D is uncertain. The V and J ends lost 3 bases and 4 bases respectively, with 9 bases between them. CDR3 length: 13 residues. CDR1 is SNHLY, CDR2 FYNNEI, per germline. In nucleotides, the CDR3 is TGTGCCAGCAGTGACCAGATGGGCACTGAAGCTTTCTTT. Protein sequence: CASSDQMGTEAFF. The entire variable domain, with the rest obtained from reference TRBV2 and TRBJ1-1, is as follows: EPEVTQTPSHQVTQMGQEVILRCVPISNHLYFYWYRQILGQKVEFLVSFYNNEISEKSEIFDDQFSVERPDGSNFTLKIRSTKLEDSAMYFCASSDQMGTEAFFGQGTRLTVV.

The chain uses TRBV20-1 and TRBJ1-1; D remains ambiguous. The CDR3 sequence is 14 residues long. The germline CDR1 and CDR2 sequences are DFQATT and SNEGSKA (reference sequence). V lost 0 bases to trimming and J lost 1 base, with 9 bases between them. CDR3 DNA: TGCAGTGCTAGAGATCCGACTGGGAACACTGAAGCTTTCTTT. Protein: CSARDPTGNTEAFF.

This clonotype was seen ten or more times. The V and J genes are TRBV20-1 and TRBJ2-5; 13 positions agree with TRBD2. Germline V lookup: CDR1 DFQATT, CDR2 SNEGSKA (reference sequence). The CDR3 spans 13 residues. J was trimmed by 5 bases and V by 5 bases; bases with no gene match: 2. The CDR3 DNA follows: TGCAGTGCTCGACTAGCGGGGGGCGAGACCCAGTACTTC. This sequence encodes CSARLAGGETQYF.

The V and J genes are TRBV20-1 and TRBJ2-1; D uncertain. Germline values: CDR1 DFQATT, CDR2 SNEGSKA (reference sequence). Trimming left V 2 bases short and J 8 bases short, with 22 bases between. The CDR3 consists of 16 residues. CDR3 coding DNA: TGCAGTGCTAGACAACCCCGGGCCGTGTCGGGCTATGAGCAGTTCTTC. It codes for CSARQPRAVSGYEQFF.

This clonotype has only a few counts. The gene calls are TRBV7-9 and TRBJ1-6, with D perhaps matching TRBD1 (6 bases). Germline V CDR1 and CDR2: SEHNR, FQNEAQ (reference sequence). This CDR3 is built from 15 residues. Trimming stripped 4 bases from V and 10 bases from J, with 17 bases between. In DNA form, the CDR3 reads TGTGCCAGCAGCTCGGGCCAGGGGATAGGATCACCCCTCCACTTT. This gives the protein CASSSGQGIGSPLHF. Drawing the rest from reference TRBV7-9 and TRBJ1-6, the complete variable domain is DTGVSQNPRHKITKRGQNVTFRCDPISEHNRLYWYRQTLGQGPEFLTYFQNEAQLEKSRLLSDRFSAERPKGSFSTLEIQRTEQGDSAMYLCASSSGQGIGSPLHFGNGTRLTVT.

The chain combines TRBV7-3 with TRBJ2-7, with a possible D match to TRBD2 (5 bases). The CDR3 is made up of 14 amino acids. With 5 bases removed from V and 4 bases from J, the gap between germline ends came to 15 bases. Germline values: CDR1 SGHTA, CDR2 FQGTGA. The CDR3 bases are TGTGCCAGCAGCCCAGCGGCAGGCCCTTACGAGCAGTACTTC. Its translation: CASSPAAGPYEQYF. Combining the CDR3 with reference TRBV7-3 and TRBJ2-7 gives the whole variable domain GAGVSQTPSNKVTEKGKYVELRCDPISGHTALYWYRQSLGQGPEFLIYFQGTGAADDSGLPNDRFFAVRPEGSVSTLKIQRTERGDSAVYLCASSPAAGPYEQYFGPGTRLTVT.

V and J are TRBV12-3 or TRBV12-4 and TRBJ2-5; D perhaps matches TRBD2 (5 bases). The V end lost 3 bases, the J end lost 5 bases, and 19 bases lay between the germline ends. The CDR3 runs 16 residues. For the CDR3, the DNA is TGTGCCAGCAGTTTTTATGGCAGGAGGCTAGGGGAGACCCAGTACTTC. It is translated as CASSFYGRRLGETQYF.

This clonotype was counted only a few times. The gene calls are TRBV3-1 and TRBJ1-2; no reliable D call. CDR1 is LGHDT and CDR2 is YNNKEL in the germline V gene (reference sequence). The CDR3 is 14 residues long. V lost 1 base, J lost 8 bases, and 14 bases lay in between. The CDR3 nucleotides are TGTGCCAGCAGCCAAGGTGCTAGACCATTGGGCTACACCTTC. It translates to CASSQGARPLGYTF.

This clonotype has only a few counts. V is TRBV7-8 and J is TRBJ2-1, with 15 nucleotides matching TRBD2. The junction had 6 bases not matched to a gene; V was cut back by 5 bases and J by 4 bases. Germline assignment: CDR1 SGHVS and CDR2 FQNEAQ. The CDR3 has 17 residues. The CDR3 sequence is CASSEGTSGGSYNEQFF. The DNA for the CDR3 is TGTGCCAGCAGCGAAGGGACTAGCGGGGGGTCATACAATGAGCAGTTCTTC. Full variable domain (rest looked up from reference TRBV7-8 and TRBJ2-1): GAGVSQSPRYKVAKRGQDVALRCDPISGHVSLFWYQQALGQGPEFLTYFQNEAQLDKSGLPSDRFFAERPEGSVSTLKIQRTQQEDSAVYLCASSEGTSGGSYNEQFFGPGTRLTVL.

V and J are TRBV7-9 and TRBJ2-5; weak D call: TRBD1 (6 bases). CDR1 and CDR2 (germline): SEHNR, FQNEAQ (reference sequence). Trimming cost V 7 bases and J 0 bases, with 12 bases left between them. The CDR3 loop spans 14 amino acids. The CDR3 spells CASIEGQYQETQYF. The CDR3 DNA reads as TGTGCCAGCATAGAAGGACAGTACCAAGAGACCCAGTACTTC.

The chain joins TRBV5-1 to TRBJ1-1; D unresolved. Germline V CDR1 and CDR2: SGHRS, YFSETQ. Trimming removed 0 bases at V and 4 bases at J, with 13 bases between. This CDR3 contains 15 residues. DNA for the CDR3: TGCGCCAGCAGCTTGGAGACGGGTTTGGGCACTGAAGCTTTCTTT. This codes for CASSLETGLGTEAFF.

This clonotype was seen more than once but under ten times. The chain employs TRBV7-9 and TRBJ1-1, with D hard to call. V lost 4 bases and J 0 bases, leaving 9 bases between the germline ends. CDR1 is SEHNR and CDR2 is FQNEAQ in the germline V gene (reference sequence). The CDR3 sequence is 14 residues long. The DNA of the CDR3 is TGTGCCAGCAGCTCGGAGGGCCTGAACACTGAAGCTTTCTTT. Encoded protein: CASSSEGLNTEAFF.

The V gene is TRBV27, the J gene TRBJ1-4; 8 bases map to TRBD1. The CDR3 has 16 residues. The germline gives CDR1 MNHEY, CDR2 SMNVEV (reference sequence). V lost 5 bases and J lost 2; bases outside the gene matches: 7. The CDR3 loop reads CASSLNRGGTNEKLFF. The CDR3 nucleotides are TGTGCCAGCAGTCTCAACAGGGGGGGGACTAATGAAAAACTGTTTTTT.

This clonotype was seen a handful of times. The chain has TRBV27 and TRBJ2-6; tentative D call: TRBD2 (6 bases). The CDR3 consists of 16 residues. The germline V gene encodes CDR1 MNHEY and CDR2 SMNVEV (reference sequence). The V end lost 2 bases, the J end lost 2 bases, and 10 bases lay between the germline ends. The CDR3 bases are TGTGCCAGCAGTTTACGGGCGGGAACTGGGGCCAACGTCCTGACTTTC. Encoded protein: CASSLRAGTGANVLTF.

This clonotype has a handful of counts. V gene TRBV6-5 combines with J gene TRBJ2-3, with TRBD1 identical over 9 bases. This CDR3 is built from 15 residues. The germline V gene has CDR1 MNHEY and CDR2 SVGAGI. The ends lost 3 bases at V and 7 bases at J; junction bases unmatched: 8. The CDR3 sequence is CASSYGYRGQNTQYF. CDR3 bases: TGTGCCAGCAGTTATGGATACAGGGGGCAGAATACGCAGTATTTT.

This clonotype was observed a few times. The chain employs TRBV29-1 and TRBJ2-1; 7 bases line up with TRBD1. The CDR3 has 14 residues. The V segment lost 2 bases and the J segment 5 bases; nucleotides outside the gene matches: 6. Germline CDR1 reads SQVTM; CDR2 reads ANQGSEA. CDR3 nucleotides: TGCAGCGTTGAACAGGGGGTAATGGACAATGAGCAGTTCTTC. This encodes CSVEQGVMDNEQFF.

The rearrangement links TRBV27 to TRBJ1-1, with 7 bases matching TRBD1. The CDR3 runs to 15 residues. Germline V gene sequence: CDR1 MNHEY, CDR2 SMNVEV (reference sequence). V lost 0 bases and J lost 5; bases outside the gene matches: 6. CDR3 sequence: CASSLSVRGKTEAFF. The CDR3 DNA reads as TGTGCCAGCAGTTTATCGGTCAGGGGGAAGACTGAAGCTTTCTTT.

The chain carries TRBV6-5 and TRBJ1-2; 7 bases are shared with TRBD1. This CDR3 is 13 amino acids long. V lost 5 bases and J lost 6; bases outside the gene matches: 6. Germline V gene sequence: CDR1 MNHEY, CDR2 SVGAGI. CDR3 amino acids: CASSKRDRHGYTF. CDR3 DNA: TGTGCCAGCAGTAAGCGGGACAGACATGGCTACACCTTC.

This clonotype was seen more than once but under ten times. The J gene is TRBJ1-2, the V gene TRBV20-1; D remains unclear. There are 13 residues in the CDR3. Germline assignment: CDR1 DFQATT and CDR2 SNEGSKA (reference sequence). Trimming left V 3 bases short and J 6 bases short, with 14 bases between. The CDR3 coding sequence is TGCAGTGCTAGCCCCCGGGCCCGAGATGGCTACACCTTC. Translating gives CSASPRARDGYTF.

The CDR3 nucleotides are TGCGCCAGCAGCACAGGGGGCGGTGGGGCCAACGTCCTGACTTTC. The encoded protein is CASSTGGGGANVLTF. The gene calls are TRBV10-2 and TRBJ2-6; 9 bases fit TRBD1. With V trimmed by 6 bases and J by 3 bases, 3 bases remained unmatched. The CDR3 is 15 residues long. From germline, CDR1 is WSHSY and CDR2 SAAADI.

This chain links TRBV2 with TRBJ2-1; D not certain. Trimming left V 8 bases short and J 5 bases short, with 10 bases between. Germline V gene data show CDR1 as SNHLY and CDR2 as FYNNEI. The CDR3 sequence is 12 residues long. The CDR3 region has the DNA TGTGCCAGCGCGGAAGCAGACAATGAGCAGTTCTTC. Amino acid sequence: CASAEADNEQFF.